Below, one T cell receptor (beta chain) is given with its context. Its target is not known. These data come from a study of cytomegalovirus exposure and HLA in healthy donors. Findings of the study overall: Some 150 TCR beta chains were listed as cytomegalovirus-associated. The dataset shows that most TCR sequences were rare, while some public TCRs occurred in many donors. Available immune exposure information was restricted to CMV serostatus only.

The PCR employed 60 Vbeta primers together with 13 Jbeta primers. Sequencing was performed with immunoSEQ multiplex PCR; in TCRdb, only in-frame clones are kept and a portion is missing. This sample has tens of thousands of clones, with around 78% found just once. The CDR3 runs to 12 residues. Germline V gene data show CDR1 as SEHNR and CDR2 as FQNEAQ (reference sequence). The V end was cut by 5 bases, the J end by 6 bases, with 8 bases between. The V gene is TRBV7-9, the J gene TRBJ2-1; D might be TRBD2 (5 bases). The sequenced sample was PBMCs. This clonotype was obtained from a man aged 25 to 40 in good health and CMV-seronegative. CDR3: CASSPGSNEQFF. The CDR3 region has the DNA TGTGCCAGCAGCCCGGGGTCCAATGAGCAGTTCTTC.